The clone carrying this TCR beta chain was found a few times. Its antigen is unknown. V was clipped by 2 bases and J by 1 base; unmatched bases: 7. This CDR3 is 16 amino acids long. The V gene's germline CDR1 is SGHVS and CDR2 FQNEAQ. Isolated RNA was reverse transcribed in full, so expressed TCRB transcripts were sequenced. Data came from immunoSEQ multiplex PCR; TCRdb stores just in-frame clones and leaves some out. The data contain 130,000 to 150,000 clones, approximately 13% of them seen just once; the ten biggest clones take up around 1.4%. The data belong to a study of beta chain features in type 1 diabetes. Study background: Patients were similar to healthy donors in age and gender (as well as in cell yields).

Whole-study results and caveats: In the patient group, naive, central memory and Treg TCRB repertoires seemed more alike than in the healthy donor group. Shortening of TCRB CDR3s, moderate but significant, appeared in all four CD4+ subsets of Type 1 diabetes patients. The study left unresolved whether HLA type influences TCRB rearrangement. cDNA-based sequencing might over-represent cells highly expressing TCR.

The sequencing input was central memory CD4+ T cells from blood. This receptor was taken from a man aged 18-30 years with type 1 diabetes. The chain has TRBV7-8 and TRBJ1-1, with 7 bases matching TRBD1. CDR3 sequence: CASSLSPGGKNTEAFF. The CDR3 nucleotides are TGTGCCAGCAGCTTATCTCCAGGGGGGAAGAACACTGAAGCTTTCTTT. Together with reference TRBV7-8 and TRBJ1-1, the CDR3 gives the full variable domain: GAGVSQSPRYKVAKRGQDVALRCDPISGHVSLFWYQQALGQGPEFLTYFQNEAQLDKSGLPSDRFFAERPEGSVSTLKIQRTQQEDSAVYLCASSLSPGGKNTEAFFGQGTRLTVV.